A single sample gave rise to the 19 T cell receptor beta chains below, sequenced in a study of T cells after yellow fever vaccination. TCRdb called the 5' RACE reads again in MiXCR, with one record for every CDR3 protein. The sample carries over 45,000 distinct CDR3 sequences, around 6.9% recorded once. Specimen: CD8+ T cells sorted from PBMCs, collected on the day of the first yellow fever vaccination. The receptors originated from a young man who received the YFV17D yellow fever vaccine.

The table lists this clonotype with many counts. The chain uses TRBV20-1 and TRBJ2-5; the D is unclear. The germline gives CDR1 DFQATT, CDR2 SNEGSKA (reference sequence). V lost 4 bases, J lost 3 bases, and 9 bases lay in between. The CDR3 is made up of 12 amino acids. CDR3 protein: CSATWVEETQYF. The CDR3 DNA is TGCAGTGCTACGTGGGTTGAAGAGACCCAGTACTTC.

V is TRBV7-6 and J is TRBJ2-3; D is unresolved. The V gene lost 1 base and the J gene lost 4 bases, with 6 bases spanning the gap. The CDR3 covers 13 residues. Germline-derived CDR1 and CDR2 are SGHVS and FNYEAQ. CDR3 bases: TGTGCCAGCAGCTTAGTTAGGGCAGATACGCAGTATTTT. Its protein is CASSLVRADTQYF.

This clonotype has more than one count but fewer than ten. The rearrangement links TRBV7-2 to TRBJ2-1; TRBD2 aligns across 7 bases. Germline trimming cut 3 bases from V and 15 bases from J; bases unmatched to any gene: 5. CDR1 is SGHTA and CDR2 is FQGNSA in the germline V gene. The CDR3 runs 11 residues. CDR3 in amino acids: CASSFLAVLFF. The CDR3, as DNA: TGTGCCAGCAGCTTTCTAGCGGTATTGTTCTTC.

This clonotype was seen ten or more times. This chain connects TRBV5-1 to TRBJ2-7; 7 bases fit TRBD1. The CDR3 has 15 residues. Germline V CDR1 and CDR2: SGHRS, YFSETQ. V gave up 2 bases and J gave up 7 bases; unmatched junction bases: 12. CDR3 nucleotide sequence: TGCGCCAGCAGCTTTAGGGGGCGCGAAAGTGATGAGCAGTACTTC. Protein sequence: CASSFRGRESDEQYF.

Ten or more counts support this clonotype. DNA of the CDR3: TGCGCCAGCAGTGAGCTGGTAGCGTCCAGCTACGAGCAGTACTTC. This translates into CASSELVASSYEQYF. The V and J genes are TRBV10-1 and TRBJ2-7, with D possibly matching TRBD2 (5 bases). The length of the CDR3 is 15 residues. Per the germline V gene, CDR1 is WNHNN and CDR2 is SYGVQD (reference sequence). Trimming took 2 bases from V and 3 from J, leaving 14 bases between them.

A word on this clonotype: This clone may be a read error of a much larger clone one base away. CDR3: CASSPSGTPETQYF. The CDR3 DNA reads TGTGCCAGCAGCCCAAGCGGGACCCCAGAGACCCAGTACTTC. The chain has TRBV7-6 and TRBJ2-5; 7 nucleotides align to TRBD2. V lost 5 bases, J lost 4 bases, and 7 bases stayed unmatched. The V gene's germline CDR1 is SGHVS and CDR2 FNYEAQ. CDR3 length equals 14 residues.

This clonotype was observed many times. This chain joins TRBV6-2 or TRBV6-3 and TRBJ2-1; 8 nucleotides align to TRBD2. From germline, CDR1 is MNHEY and CDR2 SVGEGT. This CDR3 contains 16 residues. The junction had 9 bases not matched to a gene; V was cut back by 6 bases and J by 2 bases. CDR3: CASSPPPGGTYNEQFF. The CDR3 DNA reads TGTGCCAGCAGCCCGCCTCCGGGGGGGACCTACAATGAGCAGTTCTTC.

This clonotype was found a few times. The rearrangement uses TRBV5-4 and TRBJ1-4; D is undetermined. V dropped 0 bases and J dropped 6 bases, with 9 bases sitting between them. Germline CDR1 reads SGHNT; CDR2 reads YYREEE (reference sequence). The CDR3 is made up of 14 amino acids. CDR3 amino acids: CASSLDIGDEKLFF. The CDR3 nucleotides read TGTGCCAGCAGCTTGGACATTGGGGATGAAAAACTGTTTTTT. The complete variable domain, with remaining parts taken from reference TRBV5-4 and TRBJ1-4, reads ETGVTQSPTHLIKTRGQQVTLRCSSQSGHNTVSWYQQALGQGPQFIFQYYREEENGRGNFPPRFSGLQFPNYSSELNVNALELDDSALYLCASSLDIGDEKLFFGSGTQLSVL.

This clonotype was counted only a few times. This rearrangement joins TRBV16 to TRBJ2-1; 9 positions agree with TRBD1. V gave up 4 bases and J gave up 8 bases; unmatched junction bases: 6. The CDR3 sequence is 14 residues long. Looked up from germline, CDR1 is KGHSY and CDR2 is FQNENV. CDR3 region: CASSPGQGFYEQFF. The CDR3 DNA follows: TGTGCCAGCAGCCCGGGACAGGGTTTCTATGAGCAGTTCTTC.

This clonotype was counted ten times or more. The chain carries TRBV12-3 or TRBV12-4 and TRBJ1-5, with D possibly being TRBD1 (6 bases). V shed 5 bases and J shed 5 bases, with 13 bases lying between them. The CDR3 extends over 14 amino acids. CDR3 in DNA: TGTGCCAGCAGTGAAGGACAGCCCTATCAGCCCCAGCATTTT. Translating gives CASSEGQPYQPQHF.

CDR3: CASSSPPGGSSYNSPLHF. As DNA, the CDR3 is TGTGCCAGCAGCAGCCCGCCGGGGGGGAGCTCCTATAATTCACCCCTCCACTTT. The gene calls are TRBV11-1 and TRBJ1-6, with a tentative D call TRBD1 (5 bases). The CDR3 is made up of 18 amino acids. Germline V gene data show CDR1 as SGHAT and CDR2 as FQDESV (reference sequence). V was pared by 5 bases and J by 0 bases, with 17 bases between.

The sample holds many counts of this clonotype. This chain links TRBV4-2 with TRBJ2-1; 10 positions match TRBD2. CDR1 and CDR2 (germline): LGHNA, YNFKEQ. CDR3 length equals 16 residues. Trimming cost V 1 base and J 9 bases; bases outside gene matches: 9. The CDR3 DNA reads TGTGCCAGCAGCCAAGGAGCGGGGGGGCAGGTGGGTGAGCAGTTCTTC. This sequence encodes CASSQGAGGQVGEQFF.

The V call is TRBV27, the J call TRBJ2-7; no clear D gene. V gave up 5 bases and J gave up 0 bases, with 8 bases separating them. This CDR3 has 13 amino acids. Germline CDR1 and CDR2: MNHEY and SMNVEV (reference sequence). The CDR3 sequence is CASSSPDSYEQYF. In DNA, the CDR3 is TGTGCCAGCAGTAGTCCGGACTCCTACGAGCAGTACTTC.

This clonotype was detected only a few times. The gene calls are TRBV7-2 and TRBJ2-7, with TRBD2 as a possible D gene (5 bases). The V gene's germline CDR1 is SGHTA and CDR2 FQGNSA. The CDR3 spans 13 residues. V lost 3 bases and J lost 2, with 8 bases in between. CDR3 bases: TGTGCCAGCAGCTTCTCCGGGACCTACGAGCAGTACTTC. Its protein product is CASSFSGTYEQYF.

This chain connects TRBV27 to TRBJ1-4; D is unclear. The CDR3 is made up of 14 amino acids. Trimming cost V 4 bases and J 5 bases, with 11 bases left between them. Germline loops: CDR1 MNHEY, CDR2 SMNVEV (reference sequence). CDR3 protein: CASSSGLENEKLFF. The CDR3 region has the DNA TGTGCCAGCAGTTCCGGCCTGGAGAATGAAAAACTGTTTTTT.

V and J are TRBV9 and TRBJ2-7, with TRBD2 identical over 8 bases. J gave up 3 bases and V 3 bases, and 5 bases lay outside the gene matches. The CDR3 loop spans 14 amino acids. Germline CDR1 SGDLS, CDR2 YYNGEE. In DNA form, the CDR3 reads TGTGCCAGCAGCGCTTCGGGGACTAGCTACGAGCAGTACTTC. Its protein product is CASSASGTSYEQYF.

The chain employs TRBV12-3 or TRBV12-4 and TRBJ2-7; 8 bases match TRBD1. Losses at the gene ends were 2 bases for V and 2 bases for J; bases not matched to a gene: 5. The CDR3 covers 15 residues. The CDR3 spells CASSLRGTGPYEQYF. The CDR3 DNA follows: TGTGCCAGCAGTTTAAGGGGGACAGGCCCCTACGAGCAGTACTTC.

This clonotype was found a few times. The gene calls are TRBV12-3 or TRBV12-4 and TRBJ2-5, with a tentative D call TRBD1 (6 bases). This CDR3 contains 14 residues. Trimming stripped 5 bases from V and 3 bases from J, with 13 bases between. The CDR3: CASSTTGTEETQYF. The CDR3 coding sequence is TGTGCCAGCAGTACCACAGGGACGGAAGAGACCCAGTACTTC.

This clonotype occurred a few times. The J gene is TRBJ1-6, the V gene TRBV12-3 or TRBV12-4; 7 positions agree with TRBD1. The CDR3 length is 16 residues. V was clipped by 3 bases and J by 3 bases; unmatched bases: 5. The chain's CDR3 is CASSFLRDSYNSPLHF. The CDR3 DNA reads TGTGCCAGCAGTTTTTTAAGGGACAGCTATAATTCACCCCTCCACTTT.